Listed below are T cell receptor beta chains from one sample, sequenced in a study of blood T cell repertoires in COVID-19. Using immunoSEQ multiplex PCR, the repertoire was profiled, and TCRdb retains in-frame clones only, with some absent. The table records approximately 140,000 clones, approximately 87% of them present only once. Sample: peripheral blood. The receptors shown here come from a man in his 70s with active COVID-19. Both conserved end residues are part of each CDR3. Fields, in order: V gene, CDR3 length, D gene, J gene, clone size, CDR3 DNA, CDR3 protein. The D gene is left open where the match is weak. Size is omitted from some rows. Given values are once, few, many or a class for expanded clones.

>TRBV5-1|15|NA|TRBJ1-3|NA
TGCGCCAGCAGCTTGATGGGACTGGGGGGAAACACCATATATTTT
CASSLMGLGGNTIYF
>TRBV19|16|TRBD1|TRBJ2-7|once
TGTGCCAGTAGTCCCCGGGGGACAGGGGCACTCTACGAGCAGTACTTC
CASSPRGTGALYEQYF
>TRBV4-2|15|NA|TRBJ1-2|NA
TGTGCCAGCAGCCCCTCTCTCGGGGGGCCAGTTGGCTACACCTTC
CASSPSLGGPVGYTF
>TRBV27|12|NA|TRBJ2-7|NA
TGTGCCAGCAGTTTAGAGGGGAGGGAGCAGTACTTC
CASSLEGREQYF
>TRBV4-1|16|NA|TRBJ1-4|NA
TGCGCCAGCAGCCGCGGGAGCGGGAGCCAGAGTGAAAAACTGTTTTTT
CASSRGSGSQSEKLFF
>TRBV6-1|20|NA|TRBJ1-5|NA
TGTGCCAGCAGTGGGAGGGACGGATCATCAAATTATTATAGCAATCAGCCCCAGCATTTT
CASSGRDGSSNYYSNQPQHF
>TRBV19|11|NA|TRBJ2-1|once
TGTGCCAGTAGTATCGGTGCTGAGCAGTTCTTC
CASSIGAEQFF
>TRBV7-3|13|NA|TRBJ2-2|NA
TGTGCCAGCAGCTTAATGACTTCCGGGGAGCTGTTTTTT
CASSLMTSGELFF
>TRBV18|14|NA|TRBJ2-7|NA
TGTGCCAGCTCACCAACAGGGCGAGGCTACGAGCAGTACTTC
CASSPTGRGYEQYF
>TRBV7-7|18|NA|TRBJ2-7|NA
TGTGCTAGCAGCTCCCCCTCACAACACGGGACACGAGGTTCCGAGCAGTACTTC
CASSSPSQHGTRGSEQYF
>TRBV18|13|NA|TRBJ2-1|NA
TGTGCCAGCTCATCGGACTCGGGGAATGAGCAGTTCTTC
CASSSDSGNEQFF
>TRBV4-1|14|NA|TRBJ1-1|once
TGCGCCAGCAGCCTACAGGGAACGAACACTGAAGCTTTCTTT
CASSLQGTNTEAFF
>TRBV5-6|16|NA|TRBJ2-3|NA
TGTGCCAGCAGCTGGCCCGGGACGGGAGGCACAGATACGCAGTATTTT
CASSWPGTGGTDTQYF
>TRBV4-2|15|TRBD1|TRBJ2-7|NA
TGTGCCAGCAGCCAATCATCCGGGACAGGGTTTCGGCAGTACTTC
CASSQSSGTGFRQYF
>TRBV19|13|NA|TRBJ2-6|few
TGTGCCAGTATGGACAATGGGGCCAACGTCCTGACTTTC
CASMDNGANVLTF
>TRBV19|14|TRBD2|TRBJ2-1|NA
TGTGCCAGTAGTAGGACTAGCGGTTACAATGAGCAGTTCTTC
CASSRTSGYNEQFF
>TRBV5-3|16|TRBD1|TRBJ2-7|NA
TGTGCCAGAAGCTTGGTAGGGGGCCCCACCTCCTACGAGCAGTACTTC
CARSLVGGPTSYEQYF
>TRBV19|14|NA|TRBJ1-5|NA
TGTGCCAGTAGTCTCTTAAGAGGATATCAGCCCCAGCATTTT
CASSLLRGYQPQHF
>TRBV4-1|16|NA|TRBJ1-2|NA
TGCGCCAGCAGCCAAGGAAGCGGGGGCTTAATCTATGGCTACACCTTC
CASSQGSGGLIYGYTF
>TRBV7-3|16|TRBD2|TRBJ2-1|few
TGTGCCAGCAGCTTAGGCGGGGGACTAGCGTACAATGAGCAGTTCTTC
CASSLGGGLAYNEQFF
>TRBV28|16|TRBD1|TRBJ1-5|few
TGTGCCAGCAGTCTGTACCGGGACAGAAGCAATCAGCCCCAGCATTTT
CASSLYRDRSNQPQHF
>TRBV6-2/TRBV6-3|14|NA|TRBJ1-1|NA
TGTGCCAGCAGTTACTCTGGGCGGGCGGGTGAAGCTTTCTTT
CASSYSGRAGEAFF
>TRBV24-1|14|TRBD1|TRBJ2-2|NA
TGTGCCACCAAGGACAGGGGAGATGCCGGGGAGCTGTTTTTT
CATKDRGDAGELFF
>TRBV7-2|17|NA|TRBJ2-6|NA
TGTGCCAGCAGCCTTCAGGGAGGTGGGTCTGGGGCCAACGTCCTGACTTTC
CASSLQGGGSGANVLTF
>TRBV18|14|NA|TRBJ2-7|once
TGTGCCAGCTCACCTACAGGTTATGTCTTGGAGCAGTACTTC
CASSPTGYVLEQYF
>TRBV21-1|15|NA|TRBJ2-7|NA
TGTGCCAGCAGCAAAGAATACTCTCGGGAGGGCGAGCAGTACTTC
CASSKEYSREGEQYF
>TRBV5-5|16|TRBD1|TRBJ2-7|NA
TGTGCCAGCAGCCCTGGACAGGGGGCTATGACCTACGAGCAGTACTTC
CASSPGQGAMTYEQYF
>TRBV3-1/TRBV3-2|15|NA|TRBJ2-5|NA
TGTGCCAGCAGCCAAGAAGGAAACAGGGAAGGGACCCAGTACTTC
CASSQEGNREGTQYF
>TRBV4-2|16|NA|TRBJ2-7|NA
TGTGCCAGCAGAGAGTGGGGCCAGGAGAGCTCCTACGAGCAGTACTTC
CASREWGQESSYEQYF
>TRBV9|13|TRBD1|TRBJ1-2|once
TGTGCCAGCAGCGTTTTGACAGGGAATGGCTACACCTTC
CASSVLTGNGYTF
>TRBV18|16|NA|TRBJ1-1|NA
TGTGCCAGCTCACCAATACTAATAGAGGGCCGGGGTGAAGCTTTCTTT
CASSPILIEGRGEAFF
>TRBV6-5|13|NA|TRBJ2-7|NA
TGTGCCAGCCGACAGTACTCCAACTACGAGCAGTACTTC
CASRQYSNYEQYF
>TRBV18|16|NA|TRBJ2-7|NA
TGTGCCAGCTCACCAGCTCAATTCAGGATTCCCTACGAGCAGTACTTC
CASSPAQFRIPYEQYF
>TRBV7-9|14|NA|TRBJ2-7|NA
TGTGCCAGCAGCCCAAGTGCGGTTTCCTACGAGCAGTACTTC
CASSPSAVSYEQYF
>TRBV9|13|TRBD2|TRBJ2-1|NA
TGTGCCAGCAGCCTACAGACTAGCGATGAGCAGTTCTTC
CASSLQTSDEQFF
>TRBV9|17|TRBD1|TRBJ2-6|NA
TGTGCCAGCAGCGGACAGGGGCCCCGCTCTGGGGCCAACGTCCTGACTTTC
CASSGQGPRSGANVLTF
>TRBV15|15|NA|TRBJ1-6|NA
TGTGCCACCAGTAGAGACAGATTCTTTAATTCACCCCTCCACTTT
CATSRDRFFNSPLHF
>TRBV6-2/TRBV6-3|12|NA|TRBJ1-2|few
TGTGCCAGCAGTTACGGCCCCTATGGCTACACCTTC
CASSYGPYGYTF